This T cell receptor beta chain emerged from a study of T-cell reconstitution after alpha-beta-depleted transplantation in children. Preparation of the TCRbeta library involved a method that used unique molecular identifiers. TCRdb passed the PCR reads through MiXCR, listing each CDR3 protein once. The sample holds 350,000 to 450,000 distinct CDR3 sequences, 10% to 15% seen once. The trim removed 7 bases at V and 6 bases at J, leaving 12 bases unmatched. Germline CDR1 reads MDHEN; CDR2 reads SYDVKM. This CDR3 has 15 residues. This clonotype was recorded a few times. The receptor's source is a human donor who donated a stem cell graft to a child with Fanconi anemia. The chain is built from TRBV28 and TRBJ2-1; 7 bases are shared with TRBD2. The material was PBMCs, obtained from the stem cell graft. The CDR3, as DNA: TGTGCCAGCACCGGACTAGGGCGGGGTGCCAATGAGCAGTTCTTC. Amino acids: CASTGLGRGANEQFF.